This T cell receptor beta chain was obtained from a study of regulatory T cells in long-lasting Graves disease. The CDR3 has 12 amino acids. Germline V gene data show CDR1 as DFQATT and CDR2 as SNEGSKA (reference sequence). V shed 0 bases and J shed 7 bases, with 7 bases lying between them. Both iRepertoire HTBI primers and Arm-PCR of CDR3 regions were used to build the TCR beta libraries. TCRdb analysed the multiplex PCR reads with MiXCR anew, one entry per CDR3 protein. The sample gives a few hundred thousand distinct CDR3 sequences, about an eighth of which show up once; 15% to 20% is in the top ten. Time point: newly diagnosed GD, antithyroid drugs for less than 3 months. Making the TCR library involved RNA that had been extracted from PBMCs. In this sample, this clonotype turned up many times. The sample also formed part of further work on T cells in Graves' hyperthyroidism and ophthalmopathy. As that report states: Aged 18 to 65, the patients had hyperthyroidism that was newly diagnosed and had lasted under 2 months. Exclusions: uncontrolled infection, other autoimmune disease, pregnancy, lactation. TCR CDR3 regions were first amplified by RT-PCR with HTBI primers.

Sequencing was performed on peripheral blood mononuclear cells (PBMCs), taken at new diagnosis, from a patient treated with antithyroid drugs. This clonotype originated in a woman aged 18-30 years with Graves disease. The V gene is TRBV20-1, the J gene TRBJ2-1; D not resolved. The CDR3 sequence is CSARDPPNEQFF. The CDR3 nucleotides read TGCAGTGCTAGAGATCCCCCGAATGAGCAGTTCTTC.